This T cell receptor beta chain was documented in a study of blood T cells in healthy people across ages. The authors ran a second PCR of about 7 to 11 cycles using a sample-barcoded 5' primer and a J-beta primer mix. The study obtained at least 2.5 million CDR3-containing paired-end reads from every sample. From the 5' RACE reads, TCRdb called clonotypes with MiXCR, one entry per CDR3 protein. The top ten hold roughly 13% of the sample, which has 800,000 to 950,000 distinct CDR3 sequences, 35% to 40% seen once. From germline, CDR1 is SGHRS and CDR2 YFSETQ. The CDR3 covers 16 residues. Unmatched junction bases numbered 14, after V lost 2 bases and J lost 7 bases.

This receptor was obtained from a man younger than 35 in good health. This chain joins TRBV5-1 and TRBJ2-7; TRBD1 matches 8 bases. The sequenced sample was blood. The CDR3 sequence: CASSLETGTGYNEQYF. In DNA form, the CDR3 reads TGCGCCAGCAGCTTAGAGACAGGGACAGGCTACAATGAGCAGTACTTC.